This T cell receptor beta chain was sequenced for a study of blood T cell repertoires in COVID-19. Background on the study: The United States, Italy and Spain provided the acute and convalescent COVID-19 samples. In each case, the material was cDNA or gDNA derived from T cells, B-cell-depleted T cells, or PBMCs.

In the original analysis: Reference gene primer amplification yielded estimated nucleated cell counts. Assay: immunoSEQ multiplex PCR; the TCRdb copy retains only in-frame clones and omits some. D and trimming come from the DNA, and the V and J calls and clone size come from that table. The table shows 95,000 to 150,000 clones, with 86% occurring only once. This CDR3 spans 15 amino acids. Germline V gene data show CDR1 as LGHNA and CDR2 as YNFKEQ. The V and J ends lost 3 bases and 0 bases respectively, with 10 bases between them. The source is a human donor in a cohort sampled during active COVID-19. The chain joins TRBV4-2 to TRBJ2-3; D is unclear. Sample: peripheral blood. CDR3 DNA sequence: TGTGCCAGCAGCCAGGAAGGCGGTAGCACAGATACGCAGTATTTT. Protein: CASSQEGGSTDTQYF.